This T cell receptor beta chain originates from a study of beta chain features in type 1 diabetes. Overall study context: Patients looked much like healthy donors when it came to age, gender and cell yields.

General study points: Type 1 diabetes patients showed a moderate but significant shortening of TCRB CDR3s in all four CD4+ subsets.

As every portion of the isolated RNA was reverse transcribed, the sequencing read expressed TCRB transcripts. Generated by immunoSEQ multiplex PCR, the TCRdb table keeps only in-frame clones and is missing some. In the table there are 400,000 to 550,000 clones, over 10% of which are singletons. This clone has just a few counts. Antigen unknown. Germline loops: CDR1 GTSNPN, CDR2 SVGIG (reference sequence). The CDR3 has 13 residues. V was clipped by 1 base and J by 4 bases, with 11 bases between them. This clonotype originated in a woman between 18 and 30 years old in good health. What was sequenced was naive CD4+ T cells from blood. This sequence joins TRBV30 and TRBJ2-7, with unresolved D. The chain's CDR3 is CAWSGRLGYEQYF. The CDR3 DNA follows: TGTGCCTGGAGTGGCCGTTTAGGGTACGAGCAGTACTTC.